This TCR beta chain emerged from a study of tissue T cells after allogeneic stem cell transplantation. Findings and caveats of the study: In patients and mice, blood and spleen missed much of tissue repertoire. TCR repertoires tracked anatomic similarity, regardless of disease or transplant status. Across patients, clones rarely overlapped, yet motif clusters were shared tissue-specifically. The study did not identify alloreactive or antigen-specific tissue TCRs, and some clones might be persisting host cells.

Comment on this clone: Its antigen remains unknown. Genes and germline come from the mouse. With the read ending 1 residue before the CDR3 end, the germline J gene is used to fill in that end. The sample holds other DNA sequences that translate to the same CDR3.

Germline assignment: CDR1 NSHNY and CDR2 SYGAGN. The CDR3 covers 14 residues. V lost 1 base and J 4 bases, leaving 12 bases between the germline ends. TCRdb keeps only in-frame clones here, not all; method: immunoSEQ multiplex PCR. The sample lists 40,000 to 50,000 clones, around 70% occurring once. The origin of this receptor is a pool of C57BL/6 mice in good health. The chain uses TRBV13-1 and TRBJ2-7; D perhaps matches TRBD2 (6 bases). The sample consisted of sorted cells pooled from one or two spleens. The CDR3 bases that were read are TGTGCCAGCAGTGATCTCGGGGGGAGGTATGAACAGTAC. As protein: CASSDLGGRYEQY. The whole CDR3 region reads CASSDLGGRYEQYF.